Each of the 12 T cell receptor beta chains below was sequenced from the same sample in a study of cytomegalovirus exposure and HLA in healthy donors. PCR used 60 Vbeta primers and 13 Jbeta primers. Only in-frame clones appear in the TCRdb table, and some are missing; sequencing was by immunoSEQ multiplex PCR. The sample consists of 150,000 to 200,000 clones, roughly four fifths of them appearing once. Sequenced sample: PBMCs. These receptors were collected from a young woman in good health and CMV-seronegative.

V usage is TRBV5-1 and J usage is TRBJ1-5; D not resolved. V lost 0 bases, J lost 4 bases, and 8 bases lay in between. Germline lookup yields CDR1 SGHRS and CDR2 YFSETQ. CDR3 length equals 14 residues. The CDR3, as DNA: TGCGCCAGCAGCTTGGTCCCAGGAAATCAGCCCCAGCATTTT. Translation: CASSLVPGNQPQHF.

In regard to this clone: Its ends do not fully match the called genes, so a read error is possible. The chain combines TRBV19 with TRBJ2-2, with D tentatively TRBD2 (5 bases). The germline CDR1 and CDR2 sequences are LNHDA and SQIVND (reference sequence). This CDR3 spans 14 amino acids. CDR3 DNA sequence: TGTGCCGGTAGACGGGATTGGAACACCGGGGAGCTGTTTTTT. Encoded protein: CAGRRDWNTGELFF.

This clone came up once. In DNA form, the CDR3 reads TGTGCCAGCAGGAAGGACGGCGCAGGGGAGCAGTACTTC. It specifies CASRKDGAGEQYF. The V gene is TRBV27, the J gene TRBJ2-7; D is possibly TRBD1 (5 bases). The CDR3 is 13 amino acids. V lost 6 bases, J lost 7 bases, and 16 bases lay in between. Germline V gives CDR1 MNHEY, CDR2 SMNVEV (reference sequence).

The chain links TRBV5-6 to TRBJ2-1, with 7 bases fitting TRBD2. Germline V gives CDR1 SGHDT, CDR2 YYEEEE. V was pared by 4 bases and J by 3 bases, with 7 bases of the junction left unmatched. This CDR3 comprises 15 residues. CDR3: CASSGTMLGYNEQFF. The CDR3 DNA sequence: TGTGCCAGCAGCGGGACTATGCTGGGCTACAATGAGCAGTTCTTC.

V usage is TRBV9 and J usage is TRBJ2-5, with 10 bases identical to TRBD1. The junction had 9 bases not matched to a gene; V was cut back by 3 bases and J by 4 bases. This CDR3 region has 16 residues. Germline assignment: CDR1 SGDLS and CDR2 YYNGEE. The CDR3 protein is CASSGMGTGERETQYF. The CDR3 DNA is TGTGCCAGCAGCGGGATGGGGACAGGGGAACGAGAGACCCAGTACTTC.

The rearrangement links TRBV18 to TRBJ2-7; the match to TRBD1 covers 8 bases. CDR3 size: 16 residues. The germline V gene has CDR1 KGHSH and CDR2 LQKENI. J was trimmed by 5 bases and V by 6 bases; bases with no gene match: 15. The chain's CDR3 is CASSHNRQGIRDEQYF. The CDR3, as DNA: TGTGCCAGCTCCCACAACAGACAGGGGATCCGGGACGAGCAGTACTTC.

V gene TRBV9 combines with J gene TRBJ1-5, with 7 positions matching TRBD1. CDR3 length: 15 residues. The ends lost 3 bases at V and 0 bases at J; junction bases unmatched: 3. Germline-derived CDR1 and CDR2 are SGDLS and YYNGEE. Here the CDR3 DNA reads TGTGCCAGCAGCGAAGGGACAGATAGCAATCAGCCCCAGCATTTT. Translation: CASSEGTDSNQPQHF. The full variable domain, rest sourced from reference TRBV9 and TRBJ1-5, is DSGVTQTPKHLITATGQRVTLRCSPRSGDLSVYWYQQSLDQGLQFLIQYYNGEERAKGNILERFSAQQFPDLHSELNLSSLELGDSALYFCASSEGTDSNQPQHFGDGTRLSIL.

Notes on this clone: The sample carries other DNA sequences with the same CDR3. V gene TRBV19 combines with J gene TRBJ1-4; D is perhaps TRBD1 (6 bases). V was shortened by 3 bases and J by 8 bases, with 13 bases between the two germline ends. Germline V CDR1 and CDR2: LNHDA, SQIVND (reference sequence). This CDR3 region has 14 residues. CDR3 coding DNA: TGTGCCAGTAGTATTCGGGGGGCGCGAGAAAAACTGTTTTTT. Translated, it gives CASSIRGAREKLFF.

The J gene is TRBJ2-3, the V gene TRBV4-3; 7 bases match TRBD2. V gave up 0 bases and J gave up 5 bases; unmatched junction bases: 11. This CDR3 has 17 residues. The germline CDR1 and CDR2 sequences are LGHNA and YSLEER. CDR3 loop: CASSQDGTAGSVDTQYF. Here the CDR3 DNA reads TGCGCCAGCAGCCAAGATGGTACAGCGGGATCGGTAGATACGCAGTATTTT.

The V gene is TRBV19, the J gene TRBJ1-1, with 8 bases lining up with TRBD1. Looked up from germline, CDR1 is LNHDA and CDR2 is SQIVND (reference sequence). This CDR3 has 17 amino acids. V lost 3 bases, J lost 0 bases, and 9 bases stayed unmatched. The CDR3 loop reads CASSMAFQGAMNTEAFF. CDR3 nucleotide sequence: TGTGCCAGTAGTATGGCCTTTCAGGGGGCCATGAACACTGAAGCTTTCTTT. The full variable domain, with the rest looked up from reference TRBV19 and TRBJ1-1, is DGGITQSPKYLFRKEGQNVTLSCEQNLNHDAMYWYRQDPGQGLRLIYYSQIVNDFQKGDIAEGYSVSREKKESFPLTVTSAQKNPTAFYLCASSMAFQGAMNTEAFFGQGTRLTVV.

This sequence joins TRBV19 and TRBJ2-5, with TRBD1 matching 8 bases. The CDR3 contains 14 residues. Germline assignment: CDR1 LNHDA and CDR2 SQIVND (reference sequence). The J segment lost 5 bases and the V segment lost 4 bases, leaving 6 bases of the junction unmatched. As DNA, the CDR3 is TGTGCCAGTAGTACCAGGGGGCGGTTGGAGACCCAGTACTTC. Its protein is CASSTRGRLETQYF.

DNA for the CDR3: TGTGCCGGGGGACAGAACTATGGCTACACCTTC. It translates to CAGGQNYGYTF. The chain is built from TRBV30 and TRBJ1-2; 7 bases agree with TRBD1. Germline V CDR1 and CDR2: GTSNPN, SVGIG (reference sequence). The CDR3 totals 11 residues. V gave up 8 bases and J gave up 2 bases; unmatched junction bases: 2.